This TCR beta chain was sequenced for a study of post-analysis software for immune sequencing data. Study-wide points: Patients showed TRBV5-6, TRBV5-1 and TRBV20-1 among five TRBV segments more frequent than in controls.

Trimming pared 2 bases from V and 7 bases from J, leaving 12 bases between. The CDR3 spans 14 residues. Germline CDR1 SNHLY, CDR2 FYNNEI. Unique-molecular-identifier-tagged TCR beta cDNA libraries were used. TCRdb reanalysed the PCR reads using MiXCR and keeps one entry per CDR3 protein. This sample has more than 350,000 distinct CDR3 sequences; 30% to 45% occur once, and the top ten carry approximately 7.1%. Note on this clonotype: Its antigen is undetermined.

Sequencing input: blood. The source is a girl aged 2-10 years with multiple sclerosis. This chain joins TRBV2 and TRBJ2-1; weak D call: TRBD2 (5 bases). The CDR3 DNA is TGTGCCAGCAGTGAATTGGGCAGAGGGAATGAGCAGTTCTTC. This codes for CASSELGRGNEQFF.